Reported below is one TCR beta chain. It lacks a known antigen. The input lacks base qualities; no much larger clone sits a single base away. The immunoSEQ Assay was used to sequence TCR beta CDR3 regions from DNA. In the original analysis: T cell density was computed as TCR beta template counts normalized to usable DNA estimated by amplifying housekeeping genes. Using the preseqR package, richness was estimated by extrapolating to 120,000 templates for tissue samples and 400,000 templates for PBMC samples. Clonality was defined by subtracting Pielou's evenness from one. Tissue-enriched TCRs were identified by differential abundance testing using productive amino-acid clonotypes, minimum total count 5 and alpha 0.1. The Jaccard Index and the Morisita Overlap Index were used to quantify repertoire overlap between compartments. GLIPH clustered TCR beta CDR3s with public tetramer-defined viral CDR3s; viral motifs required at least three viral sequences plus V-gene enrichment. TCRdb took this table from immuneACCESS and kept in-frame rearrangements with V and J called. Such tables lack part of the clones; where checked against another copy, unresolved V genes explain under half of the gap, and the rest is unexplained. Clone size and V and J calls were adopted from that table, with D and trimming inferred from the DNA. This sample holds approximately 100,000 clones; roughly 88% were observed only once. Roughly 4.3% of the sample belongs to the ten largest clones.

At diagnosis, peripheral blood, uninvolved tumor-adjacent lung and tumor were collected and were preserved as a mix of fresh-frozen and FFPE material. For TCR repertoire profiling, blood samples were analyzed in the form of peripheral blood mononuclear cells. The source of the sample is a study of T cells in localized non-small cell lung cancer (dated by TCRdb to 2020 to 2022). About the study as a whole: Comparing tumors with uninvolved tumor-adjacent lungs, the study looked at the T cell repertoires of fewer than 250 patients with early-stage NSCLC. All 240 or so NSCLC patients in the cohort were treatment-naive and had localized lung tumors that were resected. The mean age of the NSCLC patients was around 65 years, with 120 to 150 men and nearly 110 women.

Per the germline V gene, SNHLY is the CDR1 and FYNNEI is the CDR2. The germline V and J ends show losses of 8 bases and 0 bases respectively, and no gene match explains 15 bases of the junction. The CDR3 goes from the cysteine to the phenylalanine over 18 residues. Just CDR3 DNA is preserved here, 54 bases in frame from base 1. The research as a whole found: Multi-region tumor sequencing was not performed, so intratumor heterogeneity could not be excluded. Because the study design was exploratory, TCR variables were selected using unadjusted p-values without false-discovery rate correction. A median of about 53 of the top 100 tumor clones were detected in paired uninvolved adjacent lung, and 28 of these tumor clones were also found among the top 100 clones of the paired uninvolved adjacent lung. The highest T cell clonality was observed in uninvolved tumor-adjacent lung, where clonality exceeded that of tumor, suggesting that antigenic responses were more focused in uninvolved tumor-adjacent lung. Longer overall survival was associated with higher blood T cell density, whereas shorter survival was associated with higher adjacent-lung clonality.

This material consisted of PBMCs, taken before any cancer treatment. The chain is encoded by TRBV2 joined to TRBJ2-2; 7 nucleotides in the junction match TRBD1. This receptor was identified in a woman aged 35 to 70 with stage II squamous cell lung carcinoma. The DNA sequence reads TGTGCCAGCGGCCTAATGGGACAGATAGCCGCGAACACCGGGGAGCTGTTTTTT. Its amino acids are CASGLMGQIAANTGELFF.